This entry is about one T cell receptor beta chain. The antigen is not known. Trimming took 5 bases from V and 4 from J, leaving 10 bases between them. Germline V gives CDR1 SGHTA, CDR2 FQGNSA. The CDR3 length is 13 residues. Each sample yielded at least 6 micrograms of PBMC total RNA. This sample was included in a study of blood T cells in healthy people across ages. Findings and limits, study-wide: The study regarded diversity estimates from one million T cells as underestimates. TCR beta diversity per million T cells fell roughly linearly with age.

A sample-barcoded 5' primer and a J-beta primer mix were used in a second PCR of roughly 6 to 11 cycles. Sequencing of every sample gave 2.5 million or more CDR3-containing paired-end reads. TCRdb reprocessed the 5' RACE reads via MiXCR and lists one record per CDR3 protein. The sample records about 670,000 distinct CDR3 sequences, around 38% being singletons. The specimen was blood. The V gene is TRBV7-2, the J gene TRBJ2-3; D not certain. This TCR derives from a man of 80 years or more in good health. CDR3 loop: CASSVAEADTQYF. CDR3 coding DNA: TGTGCCAGCAGCGTGGCGGAAGCAGATACGCAGTATTTT. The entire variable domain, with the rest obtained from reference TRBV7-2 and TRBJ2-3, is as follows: GAGVSQSPSNKVTEKGKDVELRCDPISGHTALYWYRQSLGQGLEFLIYFQGNSAPDKSGLPSDRFSAERTGGSVSTLTIQRTQQEDSAVYLCASSVAEADTQYFGPGTRLTVL.